Following are 8 T cell receptor beta chains from one sample sequenced in a study of neurological immune-mediated disorders. Stated time point: longitudinal time-point 2. In TCRdb, the 5' RACE reads were re-called with MiXCR into one record per CDR3 protein. The sample has about 60,000 distinct CDR3 sequences, around 10% seen once. The specimen sequenced was PBMCs. These receptors were taken from a man younger than 45 in good health.

The chain couples TRBV7-3 to TRBJ2-1; TRBD1 might be the D (6 bases). The CDR3 loop spans 15 amino acids. Germline lookup yields CDR1 SGHTA and CDR2 FQGTGA. Trimming took 5 bases from V and 3 from J, leaving 14 bases between them. CDR3 sequence: CASSPPDRNYNEQFF. CDR3 sequence (DNA): TGTGCCAGCAGCCCTCCCGACAGGAACTACAATGAGCAGTTCTTC.

Many counts were recorded for this clonotype. This chain connects TRBV3-1 to TRBJ2-1; D might be TRBD2 (6 bases). V was shortened by 6 bases and J by 5 bases, with 14 bases between the two germline ends. The CDR3 is 14 amino acids. Germline V gives CDR1 LGHDT, CDR2 YNNKEL (reference sequence). The DNA of the CDR3 is TGTGCCAGCAGGAAGAAGGAGGGCGACAATGAGCAGTTCTTC. This encodes CASRKKEGDNEQFF.

This rearrangement joins TRBV19 to TRBJ2-5; no clear D gene. V was cut by 3 bases and J by 5 bases, with 13 bases left in between. The CDR3 length is 14 residues. Germline lookup yields CDR1 LNHDA and CDR2 SQIVND (reference sequence). Written as DNA, the CDR3 is TGTGCCAGTAGTATTTTCAATAAGTTGGAGACCCAGTACTTC. Translation gives CASSIFNKLETQYF.

The V and J genes are TRBV25-1 and TRBJ2-7; 10 bases align to TRBD2. The CDR3 is made up of 16 amino acids. The V gene end was trimmed by 2 bases and the J gene end by 2 bases; junction bases not matched to a gene: 6. Germline CDR1 and CDR2: MGHDK and SYGVNS. As DNA, the CDR3 is TGTGCCAGCAGTGAAGCGGTAGCGGGAGGAACCTACGAGCAGTACTTC. Translated, it gives CASSEAVAGGTYEQYF.

This clonotype was seen repeatedly, ten times or more. The chain combines TRBV10-2 with TRBJ2-7, with 11 nucleotides matching TRBD2. The CDR3 is 14 amino acids. The ends lost 3 bases at V and 4 bases at J; junction bases unmatched: 2. Germline V gives CDR1 WSHSY, CDR2 SAAADI. This chain's CDR3 is CASSDTSGSYEQYF. DNA for the CDR3: TGCGCCAGCAGTGATACTAGCGGGAGTTACGAGCAGTACTTC.

Many counts were recorded for this clonotype. V gene TRBV11-2 combines with J gene TRBJ2-1; TRBD2 matches at 7 bases. V trimming: 2 bases; J trimming: 1 base; junction bases outside the gene matches: 5. The CDR3 is made up of 16 amino acids. Germline V gene data show CDR1 as SGHAT and CDR2 as FQNNGV. CDR3 region: CASSLIRGRSYNEQFF. The CDR3 DNA follows: TGTGCCAGCAGCTTAATTCGCGGGAGATCCTACAATGAGCAGTTCTTC.

The chain recombines TRBV21-1 with TRBJ2-5; no check of the table's D call, TRBD2, against the DNA was made. TRBV21-1 is annotated as a pseudogene. This CDR3 spans 16 amino acids. The DNA of the CDR3 is TGTGCCAGCAACAAAGCGGGAGGGAGGGAGCTCGGGACACAGTACTTC. Translating it yields CASNKAGGRELGTQYF.

V gene TRBV11-2 combines with J gene TRBJ2-7; the match to TRBD1 covers 10 bases. The V gene end was trimmed by 5 bases and the J gene end by 6 bases; junction bases not matched to a gene: 1. There are 12 residues in the CDR3. CDR1 and CDR2 from the germline V gene are SGHAT and FQNNGV. Here the CDR3 reads CASSRDRGEQYF. CDR3 bases: TGTGCCAGCAGCCGGGACAGGGGCGAGCAGTACTTC.